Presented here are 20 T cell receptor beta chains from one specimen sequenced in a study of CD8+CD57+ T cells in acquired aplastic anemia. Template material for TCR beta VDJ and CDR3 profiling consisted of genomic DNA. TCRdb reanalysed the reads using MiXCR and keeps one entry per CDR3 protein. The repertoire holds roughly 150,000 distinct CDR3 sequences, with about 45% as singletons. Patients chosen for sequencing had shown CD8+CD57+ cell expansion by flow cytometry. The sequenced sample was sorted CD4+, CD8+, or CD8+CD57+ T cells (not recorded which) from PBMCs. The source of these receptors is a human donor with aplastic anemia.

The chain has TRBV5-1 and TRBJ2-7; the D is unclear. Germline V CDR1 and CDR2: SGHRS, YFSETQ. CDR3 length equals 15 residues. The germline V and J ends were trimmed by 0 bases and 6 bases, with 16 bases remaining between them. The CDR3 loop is CASSLVETVASEQYF. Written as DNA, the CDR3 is TGCGCCAGCAGCTTGGTCGAAACTGTTGCCTCCGAGCAGTACTTC.

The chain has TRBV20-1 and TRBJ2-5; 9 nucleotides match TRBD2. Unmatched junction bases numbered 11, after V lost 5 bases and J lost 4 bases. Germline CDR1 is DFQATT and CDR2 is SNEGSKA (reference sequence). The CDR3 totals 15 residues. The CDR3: CSAVTGTSSIETQYF. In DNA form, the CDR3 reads TGCAGTGCTGTAACCGGGACTAGCTCGATAGAGACCCAGTACTTC.

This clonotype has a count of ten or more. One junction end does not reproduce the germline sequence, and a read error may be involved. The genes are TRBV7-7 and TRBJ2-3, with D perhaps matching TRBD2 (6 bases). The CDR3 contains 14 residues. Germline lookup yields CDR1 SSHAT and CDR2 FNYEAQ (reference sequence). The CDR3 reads CASSLSPGADTQYF. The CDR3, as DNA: TGTGCTAGCAGCTTATCCCCGGGGGCAGATACGCAGTATTTT.

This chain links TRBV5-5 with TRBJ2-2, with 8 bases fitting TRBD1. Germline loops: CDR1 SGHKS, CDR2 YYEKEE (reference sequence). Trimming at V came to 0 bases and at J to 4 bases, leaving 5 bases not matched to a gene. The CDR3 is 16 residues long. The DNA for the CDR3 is TGTGCCAGCAGCTTGGTGCAGGGGGCGCTCACCGGGGAGCTGTTTTTT. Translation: CASSLVQGALTGELFF.

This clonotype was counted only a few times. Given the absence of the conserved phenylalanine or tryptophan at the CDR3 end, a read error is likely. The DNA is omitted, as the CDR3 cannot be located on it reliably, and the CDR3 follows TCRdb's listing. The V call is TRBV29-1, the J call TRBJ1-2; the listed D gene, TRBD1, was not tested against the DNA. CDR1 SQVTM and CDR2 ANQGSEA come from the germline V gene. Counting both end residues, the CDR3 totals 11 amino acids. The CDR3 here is CSVPGQGLGGL.

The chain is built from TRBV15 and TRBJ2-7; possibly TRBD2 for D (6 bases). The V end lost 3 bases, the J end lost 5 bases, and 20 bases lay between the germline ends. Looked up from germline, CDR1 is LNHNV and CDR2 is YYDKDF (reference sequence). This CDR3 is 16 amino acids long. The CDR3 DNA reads TGTGCCACCAGCAGTGGAGTTCTAGCGAGGACCCACGAGCAGTACTTC. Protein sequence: CATSSGVLARTHEQYF.

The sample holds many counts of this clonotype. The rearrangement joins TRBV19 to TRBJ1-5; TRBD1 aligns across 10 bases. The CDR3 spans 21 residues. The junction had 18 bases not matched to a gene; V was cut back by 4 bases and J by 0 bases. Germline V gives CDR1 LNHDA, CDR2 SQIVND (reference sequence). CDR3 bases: TGTGCCAGTAGTACGTCCCGGGACAGGGGTACTCGCGGATATAGCAATCAGCCCCAGCATTTT. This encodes CASSTSRDRGTRGYSNQPQHF.

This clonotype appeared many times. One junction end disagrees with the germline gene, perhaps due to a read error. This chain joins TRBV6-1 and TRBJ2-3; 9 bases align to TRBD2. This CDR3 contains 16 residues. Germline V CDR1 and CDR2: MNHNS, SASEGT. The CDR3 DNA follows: TGTGCCAGCAGTCCATTAGCGGGAGAGGGCACATATACGCAGTATTTT. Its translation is CASSPLAGEGTYTQYF.

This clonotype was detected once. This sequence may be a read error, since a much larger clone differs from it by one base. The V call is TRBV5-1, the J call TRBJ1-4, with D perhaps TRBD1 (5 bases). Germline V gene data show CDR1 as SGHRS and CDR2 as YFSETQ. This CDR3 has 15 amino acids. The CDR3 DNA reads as TGCGCCGGCAGCTCCACAGGATTAACTAATGAAAAACTGTTTTTT. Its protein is CAGSSTGLTNEKLFF.

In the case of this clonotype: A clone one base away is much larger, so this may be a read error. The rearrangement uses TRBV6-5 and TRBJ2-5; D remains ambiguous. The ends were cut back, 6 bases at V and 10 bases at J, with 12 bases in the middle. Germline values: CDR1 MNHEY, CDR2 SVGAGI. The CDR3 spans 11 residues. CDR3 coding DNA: TGTGCCAGCAGCCCCCGTTCCGACCAGTACTTC. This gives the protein CASSPRSDQYF.

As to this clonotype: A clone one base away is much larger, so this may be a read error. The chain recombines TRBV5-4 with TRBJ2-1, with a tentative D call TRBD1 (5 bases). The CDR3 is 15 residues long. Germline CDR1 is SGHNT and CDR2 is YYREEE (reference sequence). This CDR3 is CVSSLRQGNSNEQFF. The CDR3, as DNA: TGTGTCAGCAGCTTGAGGCAGGGTAATTCGAATGAGCAGTTCTTC.

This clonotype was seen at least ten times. DNA of the CDR3: TGTGCCAGCAGCTCGCCAGGGAGGAACGAGCAGTACTTC. As protein: CASSSPGRNEQYF. This chain links TRBV5-4 with TRBJ2-7, with D perhaps matching TRBD2 (6 bases). Trimming removed 3 bases at V and 5 bases at J, with 12 bases between. Germline V CDR1 and CDR2: SGHNT, YYREEE (reference sequence). CDR3 length: 13 residues.

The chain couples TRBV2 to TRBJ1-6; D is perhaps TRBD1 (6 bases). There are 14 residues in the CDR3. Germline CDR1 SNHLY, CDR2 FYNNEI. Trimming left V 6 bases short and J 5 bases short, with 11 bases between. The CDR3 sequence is CASRADSNNSPLHF. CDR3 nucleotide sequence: TGTGCCAGCAGGGCGGACAGCAATAATTCACCCCTCCACTTT.

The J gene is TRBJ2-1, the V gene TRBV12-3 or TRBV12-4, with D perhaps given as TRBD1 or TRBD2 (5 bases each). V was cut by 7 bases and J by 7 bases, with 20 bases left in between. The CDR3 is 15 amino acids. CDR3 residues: CASTDERKGLNEQFF. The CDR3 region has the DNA TGTGCCAGCACCGACGAGCGGAAGGGGTTGAATGAGCAGTTCTTC.

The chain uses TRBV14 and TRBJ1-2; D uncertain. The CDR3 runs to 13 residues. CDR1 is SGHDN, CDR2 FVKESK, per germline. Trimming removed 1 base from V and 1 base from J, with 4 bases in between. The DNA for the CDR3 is TGTGCCAGCAGCCAAGTCCGTAACTATGGCTACACCTTC. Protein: CASSQVRNYGYTF.

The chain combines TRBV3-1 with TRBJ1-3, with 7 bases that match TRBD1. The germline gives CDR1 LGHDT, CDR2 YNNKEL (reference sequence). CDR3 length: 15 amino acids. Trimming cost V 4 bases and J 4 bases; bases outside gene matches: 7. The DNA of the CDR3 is TGTGCCAGCAGCCCCAGGGGGGGGTTGGGAAACACCATATATTTT. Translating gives CASSPRGGLGNTIYF. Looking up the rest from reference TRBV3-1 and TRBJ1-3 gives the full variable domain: DTAVSQTPKYLVTQMGNDKSIKCEQNLGHDTMYWYKQDSKKFLKIMFSYNNKELIINETVPNRFSPKSPDKAHLNLHINSLELGDSAVYFCASSPRGGLGNTIYFGEGSWLTVV.

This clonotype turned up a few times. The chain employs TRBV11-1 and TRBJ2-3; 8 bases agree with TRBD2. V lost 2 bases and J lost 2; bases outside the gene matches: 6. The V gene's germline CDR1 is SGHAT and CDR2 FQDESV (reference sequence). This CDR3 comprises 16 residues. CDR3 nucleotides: TGTGCCAGCAGCTTAATGGCTAGCGGGCACACAGATACGCAGTATTTT. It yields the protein CASSLMASGHTDTQYF.

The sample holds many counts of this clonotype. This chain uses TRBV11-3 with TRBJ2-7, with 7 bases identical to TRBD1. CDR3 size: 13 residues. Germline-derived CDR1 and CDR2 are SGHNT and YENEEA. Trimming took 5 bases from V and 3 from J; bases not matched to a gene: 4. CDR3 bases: TGTGCCAGCAGCACGGGACAGAACTACGAGCAGTACTTC. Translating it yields CASSTGQNYEQYF.

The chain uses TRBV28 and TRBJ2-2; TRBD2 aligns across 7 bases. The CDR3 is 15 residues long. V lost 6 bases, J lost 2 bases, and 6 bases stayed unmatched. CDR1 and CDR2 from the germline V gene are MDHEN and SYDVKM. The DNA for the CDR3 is TGTGCCAGCAGGGTCAGCGGGGCCAACACCGGGGAGCTGTTTTTT. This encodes CASRVSGANTGELFF.

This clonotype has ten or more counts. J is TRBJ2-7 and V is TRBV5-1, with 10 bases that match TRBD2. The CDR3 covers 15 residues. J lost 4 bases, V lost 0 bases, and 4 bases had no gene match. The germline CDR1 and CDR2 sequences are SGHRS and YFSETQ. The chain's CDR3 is CASSLGVAGGYEQYV. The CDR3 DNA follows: TGCGCCAGCAGCTTGGGGGTAGCGGGAGGTTACGAGCAGTACGTC.